What follows describes a single T cell receptor (beta chain). The antigen this receptor binds is unknown. No much larger clone is present one base from it, and per-base qualities are unavailable. The CDR3 holds 10 amino acids from the cysteine to the phenylalanine. Only the CDR3 portion is preserved as DNA: 30 bases, with reading frame beginning at the first base. CDR1 DFQATT and CDR2 SNEGSKA are derived from the germline V gene (reference sequence). V loses 3 bases of germline sequence and J loses 8 bases, and the interval between the two ends is 4 bases. Receptors were amplified or captured by the immunoSEQ multiplex PCR assay. For most patients, genomic DNA was isolated with the Qiagen DNeasy Blood and Tissue Kit and sent frozen to Adaptive Biotechnologies for TCR sequencing. For most patients, genomic DNA was subjected to high-throughput TCR-beta CDR3 sequencing by Adaptive Biotechnologies. In the authors' own workflow: TCR sequencing data were retrieved from Adaptive's ImmunoSEQ software for around 20 patients, whereas three other patients were processed with MiXCR and VDJtools. CD4 versus CD8 sorting errors were corrected by removing sequences found in both subsets at a frequency ratio below 5:1. Because the origin of CDR3 nucleotide sequences shared between donor and recipient could not be assigned, those sequences were removed. Alloreactive clones required at least 2-fold expansion over unstimulated cells and minimum CFSE-low frequency of 0.002% (template counts) or 0.001% (read counts). Clones were considered mappable if detected in sequenced pre-transplant spleen, lymph node, or MLR CFSE-low populations of the donor or recipient. The cumulative frequency of alloreactive clones was calculated as a percentage of all sequences, weighted by copy number. Sourced from immuneACCESS, this table was stored by TCRdb with only in-frame sequences that have V and J called. A share of the clones is absent; for the studies checked, an unresolved V gene accounts for under half, and the remainder has no known explanation. Clone size and V and J calls were adopted from that table, with D and trimming inferred from the DNA. This sample gives 90,000 to 150,000 clones in total; around 96% of them show up just once. Of the sample, over 2.5% falls within the top ten clones.

The data were taken from a study of graft-versus-host responses after intestinal transplantation (dated by TCRdb to about 2021). As for the study more broadly: The transplants that recipients received were multivisceral, liver-intestinal, or isolated intestinal. All recipients received anti-thymocyte globulin induction followed by maintenance tacrolimus and steroids for two to four years. Graft-versus-host and host-versus-graft alloreactive T cell clones were tracked in the graft, circulation and bone marrow after intestinal transplantation using bulk TCR-beta CDR3 sequencing. Alloreactive clones were identified by sequencing pre-transplant mixed lymphocyte reaction products and comparing these products with unstimulated pre-transplant donor and recipient T cells. The cohort enrolled under 30 intestinal transplant recipients, one of whom was a retransplant, and a few patients without pretransplant specimens were excluded. Donor T cell macrochimerism was defined as a peak of at least 4% donor T cells among recipient peripheral blood mononuclear cells. Samples from three later patients were sequenced in-house on an Illumina MiSeq with MiXCR processing rather than by the commercial service. The paper's findings and limits, for the study overall: Conclusions were limited by the relatively low number and heterogeneity of intestinal transplant patients. Peak levels of circulating GvH clones were associated with declines in HvG clones early after transplant. GvH clones were detected in recipient bone marrow, and some appeared earlier in ileal mucosa or blood, consistent with an intestinal mucosal origin. Patients with donor T cell macrochimerism had high GvH to HvG T cell clonal ratios in their allografts.

The time point label of this sample denotes: cells obtained before transplantation from donor or recipient. CD3+CD4+ and CD3+CD8+ populations were FACS-sorted from unstimulated pre-transplant donor and recipient cells taken from spleen or lymph nodes. This TCR came from a human donor who received an intestinal transplant. This chain is built from TRBV20-1 and TRBJ2-2; the D gene lacks a confident call. Specimen: unstimulated CD8+ T cells sorted from spleen or lymph node cells, collected before intestinal transplant. The nucleotide sequence is given as TGCAGTGCTAGTCGGGGGGAGCTGTTTTTT. It codes for CSASRGELFF.